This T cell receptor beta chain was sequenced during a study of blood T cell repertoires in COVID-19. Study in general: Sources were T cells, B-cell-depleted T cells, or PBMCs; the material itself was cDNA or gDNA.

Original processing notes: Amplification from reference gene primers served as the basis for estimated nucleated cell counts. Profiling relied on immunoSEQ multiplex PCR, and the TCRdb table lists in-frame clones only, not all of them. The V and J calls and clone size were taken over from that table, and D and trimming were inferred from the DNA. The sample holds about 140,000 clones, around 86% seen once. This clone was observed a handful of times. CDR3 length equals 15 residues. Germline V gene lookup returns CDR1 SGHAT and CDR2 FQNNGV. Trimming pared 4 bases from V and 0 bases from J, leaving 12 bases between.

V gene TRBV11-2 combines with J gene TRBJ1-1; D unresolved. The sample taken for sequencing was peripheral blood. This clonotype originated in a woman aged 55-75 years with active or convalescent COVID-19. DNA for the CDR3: TGTGCCAGCAGCTGGCAGGACTCGATGAACACTGAAGCTTTCTTT. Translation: CASSWQDSMNTEAFF.